This entry lists 9 T cell receptor beta chains sequenced from one sample in a study of response to subunit inactivated influenza vaccine. TCRdb redid the calling of the RT-PCR reads with MiXCR, one entry per CDR3 protein. The sample consists of more than 200,000 distinct CDR3 sequences, 10% to 15% of them appearing once. Material: non-naive T cells sorted from PBMCs, obtained about 14 days before vaccination. All receptors derive from a man between 50 and 59 years old who received an inactivated influenza vaccine.

The gene calls are TRBV11-2 and TRBJ2-1; tentatively, D is TRBD1 (5 bases). CDR3 length equals 13 residues. Trimming removed 8 bases at V and 2 bases at J, with 10 bases between. Germline V gives CDR1 SGHAT, CDR2 FQNNGV. The CDR3 sequence is CASEGVAYNEQFF. Written as DNA, the CDR3 is TGTGCCAGCGAAGGGGTCGCCTACAATGAGCAGTTCTTC.

This clonotype was seen more than once but under ten times. The J gene is TRBJ2-7, the V gene TRBV5-5; no definite D call. This CDR3 is built from 12 residues. CDR1 SGHKS and CDR2 YYEKEE come from the germline V gene (reference sequence). The V end was cut by 7 bases, the J end by 1 base, with 9 bases between. The CDR3: CASWLESYEQYF. CDR3 nucleotides: TGTGCCAGCTGGCTAGAGTCCTACGAGCAGTACTTC.

The genes are TRBV6-1 and TRBJ2-1; 8 bases align to TRBD2. The CDR3 is 16 amino acids. The V gene's germline CDR1 is MNHNS and CDR2 SASEGT. The J segment lost 0 bases and the V segment lost 6 bases, leaving 7 bases of the junction unmatched. The CDR3 reads CASSSQRGSSYNEQFF. The CDR3 nucleotides read TGTGCCAGCAGCTCCCAGCGGGGGAGCTCCTACAATGAGCAGTTCTTC.

The chain is built from TRBV7-9 and TRBJ2-3; no reliable D call. Germline-derived CDR1 and CDR2 are SEHNR and FQNEAQ (reference sequence). This CDR3 has 11 residues. Deletions cut 8 bases from V and 6 bases from J, with 9 bases between. The CDR3 DNA sequence: TGTGCCAGCCCGACATCGGATACGCAGTATTTT. It translates to CASPTSDTQYF.

This clonotype was found a few times. This rearrangement joins TRBV18 to TRBJ2-5; TRBD2 matches at 9 bases. CDR1 and CDR2 (germline): KGHSH, LQKENI. The V gene end was trimmed by 2 bases and the J gene end by 3 bases; junction bases not matched to a gene: 7. This CDR3 comprises 16 residues. CDR3 protein: CASSPIAGGPEETQYF. The DNA for the CDR3 is TGTGCCAGCTCACCAATCGCGGGGGGGCCAGAAGAGACCCAGTACTTC.

The chain links TRBV6-6 to TRBJ2-7; D gene ambiguous. V was shortened by 5 bases and J by 3 bases, with 5 bases between the two germline ends. The CDR3 has 11 amino acids. Germline lookup yields CDR1 MNHNY and CDR2 SVGAGI (reference sequence). The CDR3 here is CASSRFYEQYF. The DNA for the CDR3 is TGTGCCAGCAGTAGGTTCTACGAGCAGTACTTC.

This clonotype came up many times. The chain recombines TRBV20-1 with TRBJ2-1, with D maybe TRBD2 (5 bases). The CDR3 runs 13 residues. The germline V gene has CDR1 DFQATT and CDR2 SNEGSKA (reference sequence). V lost 6 bases, J lost 4 bases, and 13 bases lay in between. The CDR3 DNA sequence: TGCAGTGCCCCCCGCGACTATTACAATGAGCAGTTCTTC. Its protein is CSAPRDYYNEQFF.

The table lists this clonotype with many counts. The chain recombines TRBV5-1 with TRBJ2-1; maybe TRBD1 (7 bases). Between the trimmed V and J ends, which lost 4 bases and 12 bases, there was a span of 14 bases. The CDR3 runs to 12 residues. Germline lookup yields CDR1 SGHRS and CDR2 YFSETQ. CDR3 coding DNA: TGCGCCAGCAGCATCACTCAGGGGGGGCAGTTCTTC. Encoded protein: CASSITQGGQFF.

This clonotype was seen only a few times. This chain links TRBV14 with TRBJ1-2; D gene uncertain. V shed 3 bases and J shed 5 bases, with 7 bases lying between them. Germline V gene sequence: CDR1 SGHDN, CDR2 FVKESK. The CDR3 loop spans 12 amino acids. The CDR3 loop is CASSHSVYGYTF. The CDR3 DNA reads TGTGCCAGCAGCCACTCTGTGTATGGCTACACCTTC.